Listed below are T cell receptor beta chains from one sample, sequenced in a study of tumor and adjacent non-tumor tissue in lung cancer. MiXCR, run by TCRdb on the multiplex PCR reads, gives a single entry per CDR3 protein. The data hold more than 85,000 distinct CDR3 sequences, with 84% observed a single time. Sequences were obtained from lung tumor tissue. The receptors were sampled from a man aged 70 or older with non-small cell lung cancer. Each CDR3 is given with its conserved first and last residue. The D gene is left open where the match is weak. The listing skips clone size in some rows; elsewhere it reads once, few, many or a size class.

j_call | d_call | clone_size | v_call | cdr3_aa | cdr3_nt
TRBJ2-3 | . | . | TRBV29-1 | CIVDRASNTDTQYF | TGCATCGTTGATAGAGCGTCTAACACAGATACGCAGTATTTT
TRBJ2-5 | . | . | TRBV29-1 | CSVANRFQGMHYF | TGCAGCGTGGCCAACAGGTTCCAAGGGATGCATTACTTC
TRBJ1-5 | TRBD1 | . | TRBV6-6 | CASNGTGREPQHF | TGTGCCAGCAACGGGACAGGGCGAGAGCCCCAGCATTTT
TRBJ2-5 | . | . | TRBV4-1 | CASSMGRRCQETQYF | TGCGCCAGCAGCATGGGACGGCGGTGCCAAGAGACCCAGTACTTC
TRBJ2-1 | . | . | TRBV29-1 | CSVAYRLEGAQFF | TGCAGTGTTGCCTACAGGTTGGAGGGTGCGCAGTTCTTC
TRBJ2-1 | TRBD2 | . | TRBV28 | CASLRGGSSYNVEFF | TGTGCCAGCCTTCGCGGCGGGAGCTCCTACAATGTGGAGTTCTTC
TRBJ2-2 | . | many | TRBV14 | CASSLRGGELFF | TGTGCCAGCAGCCTTCGCGGCGGGGAGCTGTTTTTT
TRBJ1-3 | . | . | TRBV12-3/TRBV12-4 | CANRRGNTICF | TGTGCCAACAGAAGGGGCAACACTATATGTTTT
TRBJ1-2 | . | . | TRBV29-1 | CSIVPYRSSGQDGYTF | TGCAGCATTGTCCCCTATCGATCCTCGGGACAAGATGGCTACACTTTC
TRBJ2-1 | TRBD2 | . | TRBV6-5 | CANSYLGGSGRAAFF | TGTGCCAACAGTTACCTTGGCGGTAGCGGGAGGGCAGCGTTCTTC
TRBJ2-7 | TRBD1 | . | TRBV12-3/TRBV12-4 | CVNSRTGGVELYF | TGTGTCAACAGTCGGACAGGGGGCGTAGAGCTGTACTTC
TRBJ2-7 | . | few | TRBV10-3 | CAIGDTAYEQYF | TGTGCCATCGGTGATACGGCCTACGAGCAGTACTTC
TRBJ2-7 | . | . | TRBV11-1 | CASNLSGLTYKQYF | TGTGCCAGTAACTTAAGCGGGCTCACCTACAAGCAGTACTTC
TRBJ1-5 | . | . | TRBV7-8 | CATSLGLGQVLNQPQHF | TGTGCCACCAGCTTGGGGCTCGGGCAGGTACTGAATCAGCCCCAGCATTTT
TRBJ2-5 | . | . | TRBV4-1 | CASSQGWFQETQYF | TGCGCCAGCAGCCAAGGCTGGTTTCAAGAGACCCAGTACTTC
TRBJ1-2 | TRBD1 | . | TRBV12-3/TRBV12-4 | CVSRIQGDYGYTF | TGTGTCAGCAGGATACAGGGGGACTATGGCTACACCTTC
TRBJ2-2 | . | many | TRBV13 | CASRLWGGNTGELFF | TGTGCCAGCAGGCTTTGGGGAGGTAACACCGGGGAGCTGTTTTTT
TRBJ2-3 | TRBD1 | . | TRBV5-1 | CESSTGTGGYTQYF | TGCGAGAGCAGCACCGGGACAGGGGGATATACGCAGTATTTT